This is a list of T cell receptor beta chains from one sample in a study of blood T cells in healthy people across ages. Each CDR3 protein is one row after TCRdb ran MiXCR on the 5' RACE reads. In the table there are around 1,000,000 distinct CDR3 sequences, approximately 25% of which are singletons. The same data also contributed to another study, on T cells of mothers and their children.

Sequencing input: blood. The receptors here all came from a girl aged 2-10 years in good health. CDR3s include the opening cysteine and the closing phenylalanine or tryptophan. A D gene is named only where the DNA matches it firmly. A clone size is listed for some rows: how often the clone was seen (once, few, many), or a class if it is expanded.

D: .; size: .; V: TRBV6-6; J: TRBJ1-3; DNA: TGTGCCAGCAGCCGCGGGACAACTACTGGAAACACCATATATTTT; CDR3: CASSRGTTTGNTIYF
D: TRBD2; size: .; V: TRBV3-1; J: TRBJ2-3; DNA: TGTGCCAGCAGCCAAGGAGTGCGGGAGTACGTCACAGATACGCAGTATTTT; CDR3: CASSQGVREYVTDTQYF
D: .; size: .; V: TRBV3-1; J: TRBJ2-1; DNA: TGTGCCAGCAGCCCCGTGCCACAGGGCCGGGTGAGGCAGTTCTTC; CDR3: CASSPVPQGRVRQFF
D: .; size: .; V: TRBV7-2; J: TRBJ2-1; DNA: TGTGCCAGCAGCTTAGGGTCACACTACAATGAGCAGTTCTTC; CDR3: CASSLGSHYNEQFF
D: TRBD1; size: .; V: TRBV27; J: TRBJ2-2; DNA: TGTGCCAGCATGGCTCAGGACAGGGTGGGCGGGGAGCTGTTTTTT; CDR3: CASMAQDRVGGELFF
D: TRBD1; size: few; V: TRBV2; J: TRBJ2-7; DNA: TGTGCCAGCAGTGATTTGGACAGGGTAAGCGACGAGCAGTACTTC; CDR3: CASSDLDRVSDEQYF
D: .; size: .; V: TRBV5-4; J: TRBJ2-3; DNA: TGTGCCAGCAGCGAACGCGTCGGGGGAAGGACAGATACGCAGTATTTT; CDR3: CASSERVGGRTDTQYF
D: .; size: few; V: TRBV5-1; J: TRBJ1-3; DNA: TGCGCCAGCAGCTTGGGACAGCCCTCTGGAAACACCATATATTTT; CDR3: CASSLGQPSGNTIYF
D: TRBD2; size: .; V: TRBV29-1; J: TRBJ2-1; DNA: TGCAGCCCTAGGGAGGGGCCCTACAATGAGCAGTTCTTC; CDR3: CSPREGPYNEQFF
D: .; size: .; V: TRBV6-1; J: TRBJ2-6; DNA: TGTGCCAGTAAGGGCAGCCCACGCTCTGGGGCCAACGTCCCGACTTTC; CDR3: CASKGSPRSGANVPTF
D: .; size: .; V: TRBV6-4; J: TRBJ1-1; DNA: TGTGCCAGCAGTGAACAGTTGAACACTGAAGCTTTCTTT; CDR3: CASSEQLNTEAFF
D: .; size: few; V: TRBV29-1; J: TRBJ1-4; DNA: TGCAGCGCCGGGACGGGGAATGAAAAACTGTTTTTT; CDR3: CSAGTGNEKLFF
D: .; size: many; V: TRBV29-1; J: TRBJ2-3; DNA: TGCAGCGTTGCCGCCAACCTTAGGGGTGATACGCAGTATTTT; CDR3: CSVAANLRGDTQYF
D: .; size: .; V: TRBV5-1; J: TRBJ2-1; DNA: TGCGCCAGCAGCTTGTTCGGTCAAAGCGCTAGTGAGCAGTTCTTC; CDR3: CASSLFGQSASEQFF
D: TRBD1; size: .; V: TRBV7-3; J: TRBJ1-6; DNA: TGTGCCAGCAGCCTGACAGGGAGCGGTTCACCCCTCCACTTT; CDR3: CASSLTGSGSPLHF
D: TRBD2; size: .; V: TRBV20-1; J: TRBJ2-2; DNA: TGCAGTGCTGCGATAGCGGGAGACACCGGGGAGCTGTTTTTT; CDR3: CSAAIAGDTGELFF
D: .; size: .; V: TRBV29-1; J: TRBJ2-1; DNA: TGCAGCGGTCAAGGGTATGAGCAGTTCTTC; CDR3: CSGQGYEQFF
D: TRBD1; size: .; V: TRBV10-3; J: TRBJ2-2; DNA: TGTGCCATCAGTGAGTCCGGGACAGGAGACACCGGGGAGCTGTTTTTT; CDR3: CAISESGTGDTGELFF
D: .; size: .; V: TRBV4-2; J: TRBJ2-1; DNA: TGTGCCAGCAGCCAAGAATGGAGCGACAGTTATAATGAGCAGTTCTTC; CDR3: CASSQEWSDSYNEQFF
D: .; size: .; V: TRBV6-5; J: TRBJ2-5; DNA: TGTGCCAGCATCGACCGGGGGGCAACGGGACGGACCCAGTACTTC; CDR3: CASIDRGATGRTQYF
D: .; size: .; V: TRBV4-1; J: TRBJ1-2; DNA: TGCGCCAGCAGCCGCATTTCACAGGGTGCTGACTATGGCTACACCTTC; CDR3: CASSRISQGADYGYTF
D: TRBD2; size: few; V: TRBV4-2; J: TRBJ2-7; DNA: TGTGCCAGCAGCCAAGTATCTAGCGGGATGGGGTACGAGCAGTACTTC; CDR3: CASSQVSSGMGYEQYF
D: TRBD2; size: .; V: TRBV9; J: TRBJ2-1; DNA: TGTGCCAGCAGCGTACGACCGGGACTAGCGAAGTACAATGAGCAGTTCTTC; CDR3: CASSVRPGLAKYNEQFF
D: .; size: few; V: TRBV29-1; J: TRBJ2-7; DNA: TGCAGCGTGCAGGGAGGGGGAACCTACGAGCAGTACTTC; CDR3: CSVQGGGTYEQYF
D: .; size: .; V: TRBV9; J: TRBJ2-5; DNA: TGTGCCAGCAGCGTAGCGGCGGGGAAGACCCAGTACTTC; CDR3: CASSVAAGKTQYF